This passage covers 29 T cell receptor beta chains from one sample sequenced in a study of shared clonotypes between healthy human individuals. Here immunoSEQ multiplex PCR was the method, and the copy in TCRdb shows in-frame clones only, minus some. The sample yields approximately 500,000 clones, 90% to 97% seen once. Sequencing was carried out using naive CD4+ T cells sorted from blood. The sample's subset: CD45RA+ positively selected. These receptors were taken from a woman aged 30 to 39 in good health.

The V call is TRBV7-4, the J call TRBJ2-6; no clear D gene. The V end was cut by 4 bases, the J end by 5 bases, with 9 bases between. The germline CDR1 and CDR2 sequences are SGHVT and SQSDAQ. The CDR3 sequence is 14 residues long. The CDR3 DNA sequence: TGTGCCAGCAGCTCACAAAGTCGGGCCAACGTCCTGACTTTC. This codes for CASSSQSRANVLTF.

The CDR3 here is CASSQILGGTYEQYF. The CDR3 region has the DNA TGCGCCAGCAGCCAAATTTTAGGGGGGACCTACGAGCAGTACTTC. V gene TRBV4-1 combines with J gene TRBJ2-7; D possibly uses TRBD1 or TRBD2 (6 bases each). Germline lookup yields CDR1 MGHRA and CDR2 YSYEKL. The CDR3 totals 15 residues. Trimming cost V 2 bases and J 2 bases, with 13 bases left between them.

The CDR3 region is CASRRASGSSYEQYF. CDR3 nucleotides: TGTGCCAGCCGGCGGGCTAGCGGGAGCTCCTACGAGCAGTACTTC. The V call is TRBV2, the J call TRBJ2-7, with 10 bases fitting TRBD2. Germline loops: CDR1 SNHLY, CDR2 FYNNEI. Trimming removed 8 bases from V and 0 bases from J; junction bases left unmatched: 7. The CDR3 contains 15 residues. The complete variable domain, with remaining parts taken from reference TRBV2 and TRBJ2-7, reads EPEVTQTPSHQVTQMGQEVILRCVPISNHLYFYWYRQILGQKVEFLVSFYNNEISEKSEIFDDQFSVERPDGSNFTLKIRSTKLEDSAMYFCASRRASGSSYEQYFGPGTRLTVT.

The V call is TRBV2, the J call TRBJ2-7, with 8 bases identical to TRBD2. Germline assignment: CDR1 SNHLY and CDR2 FYNNEI. V lost 3 bases and J lost 2; bases outside the gene matches: 3. The CDR3 loop spans 14 amino acids. Here the CDR3 DNA reads TGTGCCAGCAGTGAGCGAGCGGGAGCCTACGAGCAGTACTTC. Protein sequence: CASSERAGAYEQYF.

This clone has only one observation. The rearrangement uses TRBV11-3 and TRBJ2-4; D is perhaps TRBD1 (5 bases). This CDR3 is 13 amino acids long. CDR1 is SGHNT and CDR2 is YENEEA in the germline V gene. The V and J ends lost 5 bases and 5 bases respectively, with 10 bases between them. In nucleotides, the CDR3 is TGTGCCAGCAGCCCTTCGACAGAAAACATTCAGTACTTC. Residues: CASSPSTENIQYF.

The chain uses TRBV2 and TRBJ2-5; D is possibly TRBD2 (5 bases). Deletions cut 7 bases from V and 4 bases from J, with 10 bases between. The CDR3 runs 12 residues. Germline CDR1 and CDR2: SNHLY and FYNNEI. The CDR3 coding sequence is TGTGCCAGCACCATCGGGGTAGAGACCCAGTACTTC. Translation: CASTIGVETQYF.

The CDR3 is CASSHGSGDTGELFF. In DNA form, the CDR3 reads TGTGCCAGCAGCCACGGCTCAGGAGACACCGGGGAGCTGTTTTTT. The chain uses TRBV28 and TRBJ2-2; D ambiguous. Trimming took off 6 bases at V and 3 bases at J, with 14 bases between the two ends. This CDR3 spans 15 amino acids. Per germline, CDR1 MDHEN and CDR2 SYDVKM.

The CDR3 loop is CASSIRTVAKNIQYF. CDR3 sequence (DNA): TGTGCCAGCAGTATCAGGACGGTAGCCAAAAACATTCAGTACTTC. The chain has TRBV28 and TRBJ2-4; the D is unclear. CDR1 MDHEN and CDR2 SYDVKM come from the germline V gene. The CDR3 runs to 15 residues. V shed 5 bases and J shed 0 bases, with 11 bases lying between them. Filled out from reference TRBV28 and TRBJ2-4, the complete variable domain reads DVKVTQSSRYLVKRTGEKVFLECVQDMDHENMFWYRQDPGLGLRLIYFSYDVKMKEKGDIPEGYSVSREKKERFSLILESASTNQTSMYLCASSIRTVAKNIQYFGAGTRLSVL.

This chain links TRBV7-6 with TRBJ2-4; 10 bases agree with TRBD2. Germline CDR1 is SGHVS and CDR2 is FNYEAQ. This CDR3 contains 18 residues. Trimming at V came to 2 bases and at J to 0 bases, leaving 7 bases not matched to a gene. CDR3 residues: CASSLSPLAGVAKNIQYF. CDR3 sequence (DNA): TGTGCCAGCAGCTTAAGCCCTCTAGCGGGAGTAGCCAAAAACATTCAGTACTTC.

The V gene is TRBV27, the J gene TRBJ2-7, with 9 nucleotides matching TRBD1. The CDR3 spans 16 residues. Germline CDR1 MNHEY, CDR2 SMNVEV (reference sequence). V lost 5 bases to trimming and J lost 6 bases; unmatched junction nucleotides: 14. Here the CDR3 reads CASSPSTGTGSGEQYF. As DNA, the CDR3 is TGTGCCAGCAGTCCGTCGACCGGGACAGGGAGCGGCGAGCAGTACTTC.

The chain combines TRBV6-5 with TRBJ1-1, with a weak D call TRBD1 (5 bases). Germline assignment: CDR1 MNHEY and CDR2 SVGAGI. V shed 0 bases and J shed 6 bases, with 8 bases lying between them. This CDR3 region has 13 residues. The CDR3 region is CASSYSTGAEAFF. In nucleotides, the CDR3 is TGTGCCAGCAGTTACTCGACGGGGGCTGAAGCTTTCTTT.

The chain has TRBV7-8 and TRBJ2-2, with D tentatively TRBD2 (7 bases). V gave up 6 bases and J gave up 0 bases, with 17 bases separating them. The CDR3 covers 17 residues. Germline CDR1 and CDR2: SGHVS and FQNEAQ. Written as DNA, the CDR3 is TGTGCCAGCAGTTGGGGGCTAGCGGTAGCGAACACCGGGGAGCTGTTTTTT. Amino acid sequence: CASSWGLAVANTGELFF.

The genes are TRBV7-3 and TRBJ1-5; D is unclear. Germline loops: CDR1 SGHTA, CDR2 FQGTGA. The CDR3 is made up of 12 amino acids. V lost 5 bases and J 6 bases, leaving 8 bases between the germline ends. The CDR3 coding sequence is TGTGCCAGCAGCAACCCGGGTCAGCCCCAGCATTTT. Translating it yields CASSNPGQPQHF.

The chain employs TRBV29-1 and TRBJ2-5, with D possibly being TRBD1 or TRBD2 (5 bases each). Trimming shortened V by 4 bases and J by 4 bases, and 19 bases separated the two germline ends. This CDR3 is built from 15 residues. The germline V gene encodes CDR1 SQVTM and CDR2 ANQGSEA. In nucleotides, the CDR3 is TGCAGCGTTGCGTGGTCGGAAAGGGGACGAGAGACCCAGTACTTC. Translating gives CSVAWSERGRETQYF.

J is TRBJ1-5 and V is TRBV19, with 10 bases aligning to TRBD1. Trimming at V came to 4 bases and at J to 2 bases, leaving 17 bases not matched to a gene. This CDR3 spans 20 amino acids. In germline, CDR1 is LNHDA, CDR2 SQIVND (reference sequence). The CDR3 loop reads CASSTARPNRDRGGNQPQHF. The CDR3 DNA reads TGTGCCAGTAGTACCGCACGCCCCAACAGGGACAGGGGTGGCAATCAGCCCCAGCATTTT.

This clone was picked up one time. This chain links TRBV19 with TRBJ1-1; weak D call: TRBD1 (5 bases). Germline CDR1 is LNHDA and CDR2 is SQIVND (reference sequence). The CDR3 sequence is 14 residues long. Trimming left V 1 base short and J 3 bases short, with 9 bases between. The CDR3 DNA is TGTGCCAGTAGTATAGTTCGGGGGGACACTGAAGCTTTCTTT. This sequence encodes CASSIVRGDTEAFF.

The chain is built from TRBV6-6 and TRBJ2-5; 9 bases fit TRBD1. The CDR3 consists of 14 residues. Germline V gene lookup returns CDR1 MNHNY and CDR2 SVGAGI (reference sequence). V was clipped by 6 bases and J by 5 bases; unmatched bases: 7. The chain's CDR3 is CASRRNRGRETQYF. The CDR3 nucleotides read TGTGCCAGCAGGCGAAACAGGGGGCGCGAGACCCAGTACTTC.

The rearrangement links TRBV10-3 to TRBJ2-3, with 7 bases lining up with TRBD2. The CDR3 totals 14 residues. CDR1 and CDR2 from the germline V gene are ENHRY and SYGVKD. V shed 0 bases and J 5 bases; nucleotides not matched to a gene: 2. The CDR3: CAISESPGGDTQYF. The CDR3 DNA is TGTGCCATCAGTGAGTCACCGGGAGGAGATACGCAGTATTTT.

The chain combines TRBV30 with TRBJ1-2, with D maybe TRBD1 (6 bases). Trimming stripped 4 bases from V and 5 bases from J, with 11 bases between. The germline gives CDR1 GTSNPN, CDR2 SVGIG (reference sequence). The CDR3 loop spans 12 amino acids. CDR3 in DNA: TGTGCCTGGAACTTAGGGGGATATGGCTACACCTTC. Its translation: CAWNLGGYGYTF. The full variable domain, rest sourced from reference TRBV30 and TRBJ1-2, is SQTIHQWPATLVQPVGSPLSLECTVEGTSNPNLYWYRQAAGRGLQLLFYSVGIGQISSEVPQNLSASRPQDRQFILSSKKLLLSDSGFYLCAWNLGGYGYTFGSGTRLTVV.

A word on this clone: One junction end does not reproduce the germline sequence, and a read error may be involved. The rearrangement joins TRBV20-1 to TRBJ2-5; no definite D call. From germline, CDR1 is DFQATT and CDR2 SNEGSKA (reference sequence). The CDR3 is made up of 11 amino acids. In DNA, the CDR3 is TGCAGTGCTAGAGATCGTCGATTTTGGAACTTC. Its translation: CSARDRRFWNF.

The V gene is TRBV10-1, the J gene TRBJ2-3; possibly TRBD2 for D (6 bases). Trimming took off 2 bases at V and 2 bases at J, with 11 bases between the two ends. Germline CDR1 is WNHNN and CDR2 is SYGVQD (reference sequence). CDR3 length equals 15 residues. The DNA of the CDR3 is TGCGCCAGCAGTGAGGGCAGCGGGCTCACAGATACGCAGTATTTT. This sequence encodes CASSEGSGLTDTQYF.

The gene calls are TRBV27 and TRBJ1-4; no clear D. Germline V gene data show CDR1 as MNHEY and CDR2 as SMNVEV (reference sequence). Trimming left V 5 bases short and J 8 bases short, with 15 bases between. CDR3 length: 14 amino acids. CDR3 coding DNA: TGTGCCAGCAGTCCCAGTTTGGGTTGGGAAAAACTGTTTTTT. Its translation: CASSPSLGWEKLFF.

This clone was observed once. The chain links TRBV7-2 to TRBJ2-3; D is uncertain. This CDR3 spans 16 amino acids. The germline V gene encodes CDR1 SGHTA and CDR2 FQGNSA. Trimming pared 5 bases from V and 3 bases from J, leaving 18 bases between. The DNA of the CDR3 is TGTGCCAGCAGCCCACCGGGTTTGCACCAGACAGATACGCAGTATTTT. Encoded protein: CASSPPGLHQTDTQYF. Looking up the rest from reference TRBV7-2 and TRBJ2-3 gives the full variable domain: GAGVSQSPSNKVTEKGKDVELRCDPISGHTALYWYRQSLGQGLEFLIYFQGNSAPDKSGLPSDRFSAERTGGSVSTLTIQRTQQEDSAVYLCASSPPGLHQTDTQYFGPGTRLTVL.

The chain is built from TRBV4-1 and TRBJ1-2, with D tentatively TRBD1 (5 bases). CDR1 is MGHRA and CDR2 is YSYEKL in the germline V gene. The V end lost 3 bases, the J end lost 8 bases, and 16 bases lay between the germline ends. This CDR3 spans 14 amino acids. CDR3 DNA sequence: TGCGCCAGCAGCCACGGAAAGGGACCGGTCGGCTACACCTTC. Its translation is CASSHGKGPVGYTF.

The chain recombines TRBV4-2 with TRBJ2-1, with a possible D match to TRBD1 (5 bases). Germline CDR1 is LGHNA and CDR2 is YNFKEQ. This CDR3 contains 15 residues. Trimming left V 0 bases short and J 13 bases short, with 19 bases between. CDR3 nucleotides: TGTGCCAGCAGCCAAGAAGGGTCTGATCAGGGCCGACAGTTCTTC. It yields the protein CASSQEGSDQGRQFF.

The chain couples TRBV6-1 to TRBJ1-1; D is undetermined. Germline V gene lookup returns CDR1 MNHNS and CDR2 SASEGT. This CDR3 is 14 amino acids long. Trimming took 8 bases from V and 2 from J, leaving 15 bases between them. CDR3 residues: CASRGVVSNTEAFF. The CDR3 coding sequence is TGTGCCAGCCGCGGGGTTGTTTCCAACACTGAAGCTTTCTTT.

The J gene is TRBJ1-1, the V gene TRBV9, with D perhaps matching TRBD1 (5 bases). This CDR3 has 14 amino acids. V was pared by 0 bases and J by 5 bases, with 11 bases between. CDR1 SGDLS and CDR2 YYNGEE come from the germline V gene. This CDR3 is CASSVGGKGTEAFF. DNA for the CDR3: TGTGCCAGCAGCGTAGGGGGGAAAGGGACTGAAGCTTTCTTT.

The genes are TRBV2 and TRBJ2-1; 11 bases fit TRBD2. This CDR3 spans 14 amino acids. Germline assignment: CDR1 SNHLY and CDR2 FYNNEI. After removal of 5 bases from V and 12 bases from J, the junction contained 9 bases not matched to a gene. The CDR3, as DNA: TGTGCCAGCAGTCTAGCGGGAGGTAGTGACGGGCAGTTCTTC. This sequence encodes CASSLAGGSDGQFF. Complete variable domain (other parts from reference TRBV2 and TRBJ2-1): EPEVTQTPSHQVTQMGQEVILRCVPISNHLYFYWYRQILGQKVEFLVSFYNNEISEKSEIFDDQFSVERPDGSNFTLKIRSTKLEDSAMYFCASSLAGGSDGQFFGPGTRLTVL.

The chain combines TRBV28 with TRBJ1-1; maybe TRBD1 (6 bases). This CDR3 comprises 15 residues. Germline-derived CDR1 and CDR2 are MDHEN and SYDVKM. V lost 7 bases to trimming and J lost 3 bases, with 18 bases between them. The CDR3 DNA sequence: TGTGCCAGCATCTCCCCACAGGGAGACGACACTGAAGCTTTCTTT. It specifies CASISPQGDDTEAFF.